Presented here are 14 T cell receptor beta chains from one specimen sequenced in a study of blood T cells in healthy people across ages. It was with a sample-barcoded 5' primer and a J-beta primer mix that a second PCR of roughly 7 to 11 cycles was run. Each CDR3 protein gets one entry after TCRdb re-called the 5' RACE reads with MiXCR. This table has under 1,000,000 distinct CDR3 sequences, 35% to 40% appearing once. The sequencing sample was made of blood. Every receptor here comes from a man aged 18 to 35 in good health.

This clonotype was recorded a few times. The chain employs TRBV3-1 and TRBJ2-7; no reliable D call. V was shortened by 1 base and J by 2 bases, with 15 bases between the two germline ends. The CDR3 covers 16 residues. Germline loops: CDR1 LGHDT, CDR2 YNNKEL (reference sequence). CDR3 region: CASSQAGIYRAYEQYF. The CDR3 nucleotides are TGTGCCAGCAGCCAAGCAGGAATTTATAGGGCCTACGAGCAGTACTTC.

This sequence joins TRBV11-2 and TRBJ2-3, with D perhaps given as TRBD1 or TRBD2 (5 bases each). V was pared by 3 bases and J by 3 bases, with 10 bases between. This CDR3 is built from 14 residues. In germline, CDR1 is SGHAT, CDR2 FQNNGV. The CDR3 loop is CASSLRGVTDTQYF. CDR3 bases: TGTGCCAGCAGCTTGCGAGGGGTAACAGATACGCAGTATTTT. Supplemented by reference TRBV11-2 and TRBJ2-3, the full variable domain reads EAGVAQSPRYKIIEKRQSVAFWCNPISGHATLYWYQQILGQGPKLLIQFQNNGVVDDSQLPKDRFSAERLKGVDSTLKIQPAKLEDSAVYLCASSLRGVTDTQYFGPGTRLTVL.

This clonotype was counted between two and nine times. This chain joins TRBV7-2 and TRBJ2-7; no clear D gene. The CDR3 is 16 amino acids. The germline V gene encodes CDR1 SGHTA and CDR2 FQGNSA. V was pared by 0 bases and J by 7 bases, with 19 bases between. CDR3 amino acids: CASSLAERTVYNEQYF. CDR3 nucleotide sequence: TGTGCCAGCAGCTTAGCCGAAAGGACCGTCTACAATGAGCAGTACTTC.

In its sample, this clonotype was seen a few times. V gene TRBV3-1 combines with J gene TRBJ2-5; D remains ambiguous. Per the germline V gene, CDR1 is LGHDT and CDR2 is YNNKEL (reference sequence). The CDR3 consists of 15 residues. Trimming took 6 bases from V and 0 from J, leaving 14 bases between them. CDR3 nucleotide sequence: TGTGCCAGCAGATCCCCCGAGGATTACCAAGAGACCCAGTACTTC. It codes for CASRSPEDYQETQYF.

The rearrangement links TRBV29-1 to TRBJ1-1; no clear D gene. This CDR3 has 12 amino acids. In germline, CDR1 is SQVTM, CDR2 ANQGSEA. Trimming shortened V by 6 bases and J by 3 bases, and 11 bases separated the two germline ends. The CDR3 DNA reads TGCAGCGTAACCGACACGTACACTGAAGCTTTCTTT. Encoded protein: CSVTDTYTEAFF.

This clonotype was counted between two and nine times. This chain connects TRBV5-5 to TRBJ1-2; D is uncertain. Deletions cut 1 base from V and 0 bases from J, with 7 bases between. The CDR3 loop spans 14 amino acids. Germline V gene sequence: CDR1 SGHKS, CDR2 YYEKEE (reference sequence). DNA of the CDR3: TGTGCCAGCAGCTTGCATCGGGCTAACTATGGCTACACCTTC. Its translation: CASSLHRANYGYTF.

This clonotype was found many times. CDR3: CSASRESYEQYF. The DNA for the CDR3 is TGCAGTGCCAGCCGGGAGAGTTACGAGCAGTACTTC. The V gene is TRBV20-1, the J gene TRBJ2-7; a weak D match, TRBD2 (6 bases). The CDR3 totals 12 residues. Per the germline V gene, CDR1 is DFQATT and CDR2 is SNEGSKA (reference sequence). V lost 6 bases and J lost 4, with 13 bases in between.

The rearrangement links TRBV29-1 to TRBJ1-1, with D uncertain. Trimming shortened V by 6 bases and J by 7 bases, and 21 bases separated the two germline ends. The CDR3 runs 14 residues. The germline gives CDR1 SQVTM, CDR2 ANQGSEA. DNA for the CDR3: TGCAGCGTATACTTAGTTCGGGCGTTCGTTGAAGCTTTCTTT. Its translation is CSVYLVRAFVEAFF. The full variable domain, completed using reference TRBV29-1 and TRBJ1-1, is SAVISQKPSRDICQRGTSLTIQCQVDSQVTMMFWYRQQPGQSLTLIATANQGSEATYESGFVIDKFPISRPNLTFSTLTVSNMSPEDSSIYLCSVYLVRAFVEAFFGQGTRLTVV.

A few counts support this clonotype. CDR3 residues: CAISTTGTQNSPLHF. The CDR3 nucleotides are TGTGCCATCAGTACAACCGGGACCCAGAATTCACCCCTCCACTTT. The chain joins TRBV10-3 to TRBJ1-6; tentative D call: TRBD1 (5 bases). V lost 5 bases, J lost 7 bases, and 15 bases lay in between. The CDR3 contains 15 residues. CDR1 and CDR2 from the germline V gene are ENHRY and SYGVKD.

A note on this clonotype: Given a much more abundant clone one base away, this may be a read error. The rearrangement joins TRBV29-1 to TRBJ2-5; a possible D gene is TRBD2 (7 bases). The CDR3 is 14 amino acids. V was clipped by 1 base and J by 11 bases, with 20 bases between them. Germline V gene sequence: CDR1 SQVTM, CDR2 ANQGSEA. The CDR3 region is CSVEGRGGIDEQYF. In DNA form, the CDR3 reads TGCAGCGTTGAAGGGAGGGGGGGAATCGATGAGCAGTACTTC. Complete variable domain (other parts from reference TRBV29-1 and TRBJ2-5): SAVISQKPSRDICQRGTSLTIQCQVDSQVTMMFWYRQQPGQSLTLIATANQGSEATYESGFVIDKFPISRPNLTFSTLTVSNMSPEDSSIYLCSVEGRGGIDEQYFGPGTRLLVL.

This clonotype was found a few times. The V and J genes are TRBV5-1 and TRBJ1-2; D is undetermined. Per germline, CDR1 SGHRS and CDR2 YFSETQ. This CDR3 spans 14 amino acids. V gave up 7 bases and J gave up 6 bases, with 19 bases separating them. The CDR3 DNA reads as TGCGCCAGCGGACCCACCAAGGACGGTCATGGCTACACCTTC. Translating it yields CASGPTKDGHGYTF.

The chain employs TRBV27 and TRBJ1-2, with D unresolved. With 2 bases removed from V and 0 bases from J, the gap between germline ends came to 10 bases. This CDR3 is 15 amino acids long. Looked up from germline, CDR1 is MNHEY and CDR2 is SMNVEV (reference sequence). CDR3 sequence reads: CASSLKEGANYGYTF. The CDR3 DNA reads TGTGCCAGCAGTTTAAAGGAGGGAGCTAACTATGGCTACACCTTC.

This rearrangement joins TRBV5-6 to TRBJ2-3; D possibly corresponds to TRBD2 (5 bases). V lost 0 bases to trimming and J lost 4 bases, with 12 bases between them. This CDR3 contains 15 residues. From germline, CDR1 is SGHDT and CDR2 YYEEEE. This chain's CDR3 is CASSLVLARPDTQYF. In DNA form, the CDR3 reads TGTGCCAGCAGCTTGGTTCTAGCTCGGCCAGATACGCAGTATTTT. Based on the CDR3 plus reference TRBV5-6 and TRBJ2-3, the full variable domain is DAGVTQSPTHLIKTRGQQVTLRCSPKSGHDTVSWYQQALGQGPQFIFQYYEEEERQRGNFPDRFSGHQFPNYSSELNVNALLLGDSALYLCASSLVLARPDTQYFGPGTRLTVL.

This clonotype has more than one count but fewer than ten. This chain links TRBV12-3 or TRBV12-4 with TRBJ2-5; TRBD1 or TRBD2 may be the D gene (5 bases each). Trimming shortened V by 1 base and J by 3 bases, and 15 bases separated the two germline ends. The CDR3 length is 16 residues. CDR3 residues: CASSLVGRGQKETQYF. Written as DNA, the CDR3 is TGTGCCAGCAGTTTAGTAGGTCGGGGCCAGAAAGAGACCCAGTACTTC.